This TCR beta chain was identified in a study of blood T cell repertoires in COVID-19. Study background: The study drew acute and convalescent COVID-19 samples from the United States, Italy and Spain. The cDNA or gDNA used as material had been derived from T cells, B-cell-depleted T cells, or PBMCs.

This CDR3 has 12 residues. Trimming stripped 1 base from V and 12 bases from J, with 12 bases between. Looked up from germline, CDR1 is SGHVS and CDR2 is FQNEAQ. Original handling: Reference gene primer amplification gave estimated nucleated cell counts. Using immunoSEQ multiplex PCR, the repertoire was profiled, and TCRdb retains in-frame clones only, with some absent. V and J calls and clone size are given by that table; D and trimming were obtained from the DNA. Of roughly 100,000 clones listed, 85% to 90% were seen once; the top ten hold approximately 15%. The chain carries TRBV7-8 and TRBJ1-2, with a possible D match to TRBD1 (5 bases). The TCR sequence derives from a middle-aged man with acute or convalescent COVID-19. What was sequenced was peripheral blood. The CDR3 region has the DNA TGTGCCAGCAGCTTAGACGGCAGGGCCCACACCTTC. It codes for CASSLDGRAHTF.